This T cell receptor (beta chain) is from a study of CD8 T cells in Susac syndrome. V was clipped by 2 bases and J by 6 bases; unmatched bases: 9. Germline V gene data show CDR1 as MNHEY and CDR2 as SVGAGI. This CDR3 comprises 15 residues. With random hexamers, roughly 0.45 to 1 ug RNA was reverse transcribed. A single record per CDR3 protein comes from TCRdb applying MiXCR to the immunoSEQ multiplex PCR reads. The data show 80,000 or so distinct CDR3 sequences, with just under 95% seen just once and 0.2% to 0.3% held by the top ten. Sequencing used CD8+ T cells from PBMCs. J is TRBJ1-2 and V is TRBV6-5; 7 bases are shared with TRBD1. The origin of this receptor is a human donor in good health. CDR3 region: CASSYDQRGLNGYTF. In DNA form, the CDR3 reads TGTGCCAGCAGTTACGATCAAAGGGGGCTGAATGGCTACACCTTC.